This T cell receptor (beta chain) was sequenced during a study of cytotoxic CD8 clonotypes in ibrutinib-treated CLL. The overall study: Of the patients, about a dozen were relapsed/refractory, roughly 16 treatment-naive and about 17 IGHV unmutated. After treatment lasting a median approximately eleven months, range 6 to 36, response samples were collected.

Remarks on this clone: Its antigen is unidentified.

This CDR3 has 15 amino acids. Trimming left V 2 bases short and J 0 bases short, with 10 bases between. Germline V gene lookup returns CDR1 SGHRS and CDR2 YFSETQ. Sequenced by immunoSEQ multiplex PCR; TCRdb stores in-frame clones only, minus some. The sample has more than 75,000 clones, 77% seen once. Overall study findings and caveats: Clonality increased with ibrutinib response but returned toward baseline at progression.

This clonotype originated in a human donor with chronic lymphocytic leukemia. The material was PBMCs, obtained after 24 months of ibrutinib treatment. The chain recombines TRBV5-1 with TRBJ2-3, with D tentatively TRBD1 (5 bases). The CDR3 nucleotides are TGCGCCAGCAGCTTACAGGATACTAGCACAGATACGCAGTATTTT. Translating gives CASSLQDTSTDTQYF. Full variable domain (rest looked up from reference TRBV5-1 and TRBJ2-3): KAGVTQTPRYLIKTRGQQVTLSCSPISGHRSVSWYQQTPGQGLQFLFEYFSETQRNKGNFPGRFSGRQFSNSRSEMNVSTLELGDSALYLCASSLQDTSTDTQYFGPGTRLTVL.